This is a list of T cell receptor beta chains from one sample in a study of CD8 T cells in ankylosing spondylitis. TCRdb ran MiXCR on the 5' RACE reads and lists one entry per CDR3 protein. The table has roughly 700,000 distinct CDR3 sequences, over 15% seen once. The sequencing input was blood, either unsorted or a sorted T cell fraction (not recorded which). Receptor source: a male donor with ankylosing spondylitis. The CDR3 runs from the conserved cysteine through the conserved F or W. A D gene is named only where the DNA matches it firmly. A row's size may be missing; if present it is once, few, many or a size class.

>TRBD1|many|TRBJ2-7|TRBV6-2/TRBV6-3
CASSYGWDREHYEQYF
TGTGCCAGCAGTTACGGTTGGGACAGGGAACACTACGAGCAGTACTTC
>-|few|TRBJ1-5|TRBV4-1
CASSQDSQGRQPQHF
TGCGCCAGCAGCCAAGATTCCCAGGGGCGTCAGCCCCAGCATTTT
>-|-|TRBJ2-5|TRBV7-3
CASSLGSSGKETQYF
TGTGCCAGCAGCTTAGGGAGTTCAGGGAAAGAGACCCAGTACTTC
>-|many|TRBJ1-3|TRBV12-3/TRBV12-4
CASSKTGISGNTIYF
TGTGCCAGCAGTAAGACAGGAATCTCTGGAAACACCATATATTTT
>-|-|TRBJ1-4|TRBV12-3/TRBV12-4
CASSLVEELGWEKLFF
TGTGCCAGCAGTTTAGTCGAGGAACTCGGATGGGAAAAACTGTTTTTT
>-|-|TRBJ2-7|TRBV7-9
CASSRIRASYEQYF
TGTGCCAGCAGCCGTATCAGGGCGAGCTACGAGCAGTACTTC
>-|few|TRBJ2-1|TRBV28
CASSSGDGRSEQFF
TGTGCCAGCAGTTCAGGGGATGGACGGAGTGAGCAGTTCTTC
>-|-|TRBJ2-1|TRBV12-3/TRBV12-4
CASNLPSNEQFF
TGTGCCAGCAACCTTCCTAGTAATGAGCAGTTCTTC
>-|many|TRBJ2-3|TRBV10-3
CAISESQDTQYF
TGTGCCATCAGTGAGTCGCAAGATACGCAGTATTTT
>-|many|TRBJ2-1|TRBV5-1
CASRDLPGNEQFF
TGCGCCAGCAGGGATTTACCGGGGAATGAGCAGTTCTTC
>TRBD1|few|TRBJ2-5|TRBV6-1
CASRPRGQGAWQGETQYF
TGTGCCAGCAGACCCCGGGGGCAGGGGGCTTGGCAAGGAGAGACCCAGTACTTC
>-|-|TRBJ1-2|TRBV20-1
CSASADSLGFYGYTF
TGCAGTGCTAGTGCCGACAGTTTGGGTTTCTATGGCTACACCTTC
>TRBD1|once|TRBJ1-5|TRBV6-2/TRBV6-3
CASSYRRQGGRNQPQHF
TGTGCCAGCAGTTACCGAAGACAGGGCGGGCGCAATCAGCCCCAGCATTTT
>-|few|TRBJ2-7|TRBV7-9
CASSAREFYEQYF
TGTGCCAGCAGCGCCAGGGAGTTCTACGAGCAGTACTTC
>TRBD1|-|TRBJ1-1|TRBV10-2
CASSEPGQGNTEAFF
TGCGCCAGCAGCGAGCCGGGACAGGGAAACACTGAAGCTTTCTTT
>-|few|TRBJ1-6|TRBV4-1
CASSHSEPNSPLHF
TGCGCCAGCAGCCACAGCGAGCCAAATTCACCCCTCCACTTT
>TRBD1|-|TRBJ2-7|TRBV18
CASSPLGTGDEQYF
TGTGCCAGCTCACCGCTAGGGACAGGGGACGAGCAGTACTTC
>-|-|TRBJ1-2|TRBV5-6
CASSWSDSHYGYTF
TGTGCCAGCAGCTGGAGTGACAGCCATTATGGCTACACCTTC
>-|few|TRBJ2-2|TRBV7-9
CASSLLASGRTGELFF
TGTGCCAGCAGCTTACTAGCATCAGGGAGGACCGGGGAGCTGTTTTTT
>-|few|TRBJ1-3|TRBV29-1
CSVEDPGNTIYF
TGCAGCGTTGAAGACCCAGGAAACACCATATATTTT
>-|-|TRBJ2-2|TRBV2
CASSEQPGAGELFF
TGTGCCAGCAGTGAACAGCCCGGGGCCGGGGAGCTGTTTTTT
>-|-|TRBJ2-5|TRBV7-8
CASSLSGLGAQYF
TGTGCCAGCAGCTTATCAGGGCTGGGGGCCCAGTACTTC
>-|few|TRBJ2-5|TRBV4-3
CASSQDPPSGGETQYF
TGCGCCAGCAGCCAAGATCCCCCTTCGGGGGGCGAGACCCAGTACTTC
>TRBD1|-|TRBJ2-7|TRBV12-3/TRBV12-4
CASSLGQVGYEQYF
TGTGCCAGCAGTTTGGGACAGGTCGGCTACGAGCAGTACTTC
>TRBD2|many|TRBJ2-7|TRBV10-3
CAISGPGSGGQTYEQYF
TGTGCCATCAGTGGCCCGGGTTCGGGGGGGCAAACCTACGAGCAGTACTTC
>TRBD2|-|TRBJ2-1|TRBV7-2
CASSSGRGGYNEQFF
TGTGCCAGCAGCTCCGGGAGGGGGGGCTACAATGAGCAGTTCTTC